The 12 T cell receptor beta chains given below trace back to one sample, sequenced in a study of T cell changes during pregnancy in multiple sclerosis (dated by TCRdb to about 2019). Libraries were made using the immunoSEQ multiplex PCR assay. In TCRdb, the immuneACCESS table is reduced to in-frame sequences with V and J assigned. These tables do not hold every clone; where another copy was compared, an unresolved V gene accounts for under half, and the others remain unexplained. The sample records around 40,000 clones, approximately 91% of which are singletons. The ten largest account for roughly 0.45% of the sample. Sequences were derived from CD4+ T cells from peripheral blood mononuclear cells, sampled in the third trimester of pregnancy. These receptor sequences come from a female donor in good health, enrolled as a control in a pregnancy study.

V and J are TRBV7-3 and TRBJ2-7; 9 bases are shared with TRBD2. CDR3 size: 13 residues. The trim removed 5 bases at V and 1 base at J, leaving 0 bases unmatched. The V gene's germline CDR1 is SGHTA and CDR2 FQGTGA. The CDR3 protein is CASSLAGSYEQYF. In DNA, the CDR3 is TGTGCCAGCAGCCTAGCGGGGTCCTACGAGCAGTACTTC. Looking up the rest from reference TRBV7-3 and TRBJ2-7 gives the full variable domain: GAGVSQTPSNKVTEKGKYVELRCDPISGHTALYWYRQSLGQGPEFLIYFQGTGAADDSGLPNDRFFAVRPEGSVSTLKIQRTERGDSAVYLCASSLAGSYEQYFGPGTRLTVT.

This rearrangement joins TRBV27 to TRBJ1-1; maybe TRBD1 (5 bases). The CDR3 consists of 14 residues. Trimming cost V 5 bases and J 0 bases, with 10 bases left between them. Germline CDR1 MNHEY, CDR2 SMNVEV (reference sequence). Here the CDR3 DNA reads TGTGCCAGCAGTCTAGACAGCATGAACACTGAAGCTTTCTTT. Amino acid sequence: CASSLDSMNTEAFF.

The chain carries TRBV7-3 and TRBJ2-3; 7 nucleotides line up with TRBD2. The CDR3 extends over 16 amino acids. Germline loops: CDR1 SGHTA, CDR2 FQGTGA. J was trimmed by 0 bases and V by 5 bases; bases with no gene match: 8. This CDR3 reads CASSPTLAESTDTQYF. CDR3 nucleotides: TGTGCCAGCAGCCCTACGCTAGCGGAGAGCACAGATACGCAGTATTTT.

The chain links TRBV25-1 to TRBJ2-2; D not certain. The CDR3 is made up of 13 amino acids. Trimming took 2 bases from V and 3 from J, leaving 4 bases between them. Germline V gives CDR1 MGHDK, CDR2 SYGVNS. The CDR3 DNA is TGTGCCAGCAGTGAACAGGACACCGGGGAGCTGTTTTTT. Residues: CASSEQDTGELFF.

DNA for the CDR3: TGCAGCGTTGTAGGGACTAGCGGTTACAATGAGCAGTTCTTC. Amino acid sequence: CSVVGTSGYNEQFF. The chain joins TRBV29-1 to TRBJ2-1, with 11 bases fitting TRBD2. The CDR3 is 14 residues long. V was clipped by 4 bases and J by 4 bases; unmatched bases: 3. Germline CDR1 and CDR2: SQVTM and ANQGSEA.

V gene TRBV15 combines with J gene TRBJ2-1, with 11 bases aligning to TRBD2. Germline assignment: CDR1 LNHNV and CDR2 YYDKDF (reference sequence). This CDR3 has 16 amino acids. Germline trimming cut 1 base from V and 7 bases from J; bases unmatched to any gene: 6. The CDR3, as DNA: TGTGCCACCAGCAGAGGACTAGCGGGATCATTGAATGAGCAGTTCTTC. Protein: CATSRGLAGSLNEQFF.

The CDR3 spells CASSYEGGREGYTF. For the CDR3, the DNA is TGTGCCAGCAGTTACGAAGGGGGCCGAGAAGGCTACACCTTC. This sequence joins TRBV2 and TRBJ1-2, with 7 bases aligning to TRBD1. Trimming removed 5 bases from V and 8 bases from J; junction bases left unmatched: 11. The CDR3 runs to 14 residues. CDR1 and CDR2 (germline): SNHLY, FYNNEI.

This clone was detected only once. CDR3 sequence reads: CASSESGFDEQYF. The CDR3 DNA is TGTGCCAGCAGTGAATCAGGATTCGACGAGCAGTACTTC. The chain couples TRBV25-1 to TRBJ2-7; D uncertain. Germline CDR1 reads MGHDK; CDR2 reads SYGVNS. Trimming pared 1 base from V and 5 bases from J, leaving 9 bases between. CDR3 size: 13 residues.

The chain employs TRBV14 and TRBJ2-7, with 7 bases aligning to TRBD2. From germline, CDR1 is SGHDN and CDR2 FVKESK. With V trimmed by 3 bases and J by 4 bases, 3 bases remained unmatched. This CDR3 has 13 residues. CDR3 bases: TGTGCCAGCAGCCAGGGACTACAATACGAGCAGTACTTC. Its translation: CASSQGLQYEQYF.

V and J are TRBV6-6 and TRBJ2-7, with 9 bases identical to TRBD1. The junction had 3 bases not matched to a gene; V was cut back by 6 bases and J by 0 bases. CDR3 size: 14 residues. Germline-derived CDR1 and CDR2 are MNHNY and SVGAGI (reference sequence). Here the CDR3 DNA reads TGTGCCAGCAGGATACAGGGGGCCTCCTACGAGCAGTACTTC. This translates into CASRIQGASYEQYF.

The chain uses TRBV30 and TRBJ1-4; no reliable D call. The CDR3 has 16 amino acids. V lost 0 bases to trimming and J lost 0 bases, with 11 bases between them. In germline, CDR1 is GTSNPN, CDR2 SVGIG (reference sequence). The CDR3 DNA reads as TGTGCCTGGAGTGTATTAGTGAGTGCAACTAATGAAAAACTGTTTTTT. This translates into CAWSVLVSATNEKLFF.

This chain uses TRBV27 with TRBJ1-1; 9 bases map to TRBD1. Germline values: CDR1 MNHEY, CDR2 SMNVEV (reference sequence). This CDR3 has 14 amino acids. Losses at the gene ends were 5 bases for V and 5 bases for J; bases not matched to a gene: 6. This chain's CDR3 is CASSPQTGGTEAFF. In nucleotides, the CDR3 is TGTGCCAGCAGTCCACAGACAGGGGGGACTGAAGCTTTCTTT.